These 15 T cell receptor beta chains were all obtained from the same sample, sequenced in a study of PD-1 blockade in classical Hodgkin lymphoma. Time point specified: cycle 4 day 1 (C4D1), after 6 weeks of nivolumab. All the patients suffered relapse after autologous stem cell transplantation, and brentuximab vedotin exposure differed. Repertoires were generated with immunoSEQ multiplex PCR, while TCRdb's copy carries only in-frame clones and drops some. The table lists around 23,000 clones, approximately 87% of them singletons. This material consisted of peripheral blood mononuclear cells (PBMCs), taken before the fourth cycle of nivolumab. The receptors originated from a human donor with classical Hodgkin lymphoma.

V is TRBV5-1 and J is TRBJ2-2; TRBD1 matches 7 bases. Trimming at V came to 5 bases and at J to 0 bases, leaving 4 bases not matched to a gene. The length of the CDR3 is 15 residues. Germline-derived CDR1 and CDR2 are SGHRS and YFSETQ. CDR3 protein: CASRSQGANTGELFF. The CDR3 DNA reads TGCGCCAGCAGATCCCAGGGGGCGAACACCGGGGAGCTGTTTTTT.

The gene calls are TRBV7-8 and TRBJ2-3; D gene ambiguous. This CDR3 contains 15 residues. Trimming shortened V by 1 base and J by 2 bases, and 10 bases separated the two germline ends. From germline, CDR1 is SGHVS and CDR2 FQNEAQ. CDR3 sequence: CASSLVMGSTDTQYF. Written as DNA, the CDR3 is TGTGCCAGCAGCTTAGTCATGGGGTCCACAGATACGCAGTATTTT.

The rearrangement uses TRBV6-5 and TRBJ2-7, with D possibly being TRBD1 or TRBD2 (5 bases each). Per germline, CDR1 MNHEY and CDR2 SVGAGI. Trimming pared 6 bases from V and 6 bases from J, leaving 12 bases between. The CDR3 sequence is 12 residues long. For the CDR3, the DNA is TGTGCCAGCAGACCCAGGGCGGGCGAGCAGTACTTC. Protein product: CASRPRAGEQYF.

The CDR3 protein is CASSLDLDPFDEQYF. CDR3 bases: TGCGCCAGCAGCTTGGATCTAGACCCCTTTGACGAGCAGTACTTC. The genes are TRBV5-1 and TRBJ2-7; D gene unclear. V lost 0 bases and J 5 bases, leaving 15 bases between the germline ends. This CDR3 comprises 15 residues. Germline CDR1 is SGHRS and CDR2 is YFSETQ.

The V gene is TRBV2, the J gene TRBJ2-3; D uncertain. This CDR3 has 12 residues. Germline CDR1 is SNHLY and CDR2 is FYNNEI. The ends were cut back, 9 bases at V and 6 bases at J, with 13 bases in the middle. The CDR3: CARRLPGDTQYF. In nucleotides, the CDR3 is TGTGCCAGAAGATTACCGGGCGATACGCAGTATTTT.

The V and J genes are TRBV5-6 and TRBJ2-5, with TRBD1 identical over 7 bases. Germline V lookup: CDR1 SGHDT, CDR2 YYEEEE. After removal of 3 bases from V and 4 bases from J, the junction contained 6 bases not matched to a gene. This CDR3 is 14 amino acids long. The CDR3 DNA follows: TGTGCCAGCAGCTCCCCTACAGGGGCAGAGACCCAGTACTTC. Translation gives CASSSPTGAETQYF.

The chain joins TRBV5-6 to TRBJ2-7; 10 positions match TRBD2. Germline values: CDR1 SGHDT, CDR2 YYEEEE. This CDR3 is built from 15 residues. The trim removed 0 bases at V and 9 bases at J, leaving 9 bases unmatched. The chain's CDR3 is CASSLVLAGDSGQYF. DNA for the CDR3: TGTGCCAGCAGCTTGGTTCTAGCGGGGGACTCAGGGCAGTACTTC.

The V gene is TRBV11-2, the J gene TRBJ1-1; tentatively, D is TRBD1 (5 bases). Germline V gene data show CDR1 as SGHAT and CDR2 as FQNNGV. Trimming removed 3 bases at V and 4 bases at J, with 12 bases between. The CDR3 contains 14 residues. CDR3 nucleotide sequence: TGTGCCAGCAGCTTGGGGCTAGGAGTCACTGAAGCTTTCTTT. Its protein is CASSLGLGVTEAFF.

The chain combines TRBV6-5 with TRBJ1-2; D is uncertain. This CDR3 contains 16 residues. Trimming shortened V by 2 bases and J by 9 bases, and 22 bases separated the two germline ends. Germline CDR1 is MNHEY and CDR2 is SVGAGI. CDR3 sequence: CASSYVSPGRRRSYTF. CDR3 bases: TGTGCCAGCAGTTACGTAAGCCCTGGGCGGCGGCGGAGCTACACCTTC.

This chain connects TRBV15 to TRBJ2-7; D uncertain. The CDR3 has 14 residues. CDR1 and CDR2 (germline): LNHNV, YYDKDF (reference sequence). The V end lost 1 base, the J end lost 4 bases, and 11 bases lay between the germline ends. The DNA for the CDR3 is TGTGCCACCAGCAGAGCTTCAGTGGGTTACGAGCAGTACTTC. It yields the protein CATSRASVGYEQYF.

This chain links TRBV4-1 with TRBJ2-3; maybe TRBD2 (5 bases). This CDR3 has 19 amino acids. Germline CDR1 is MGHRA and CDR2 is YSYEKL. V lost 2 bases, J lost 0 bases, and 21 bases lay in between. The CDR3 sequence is CASSQKTRGWGTSTDTQYF. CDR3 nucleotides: TGCGCCAGCAGCCAAAAGACTCGGGGTTGGGGAACTAGCACAGATACGCAGTATTTT.

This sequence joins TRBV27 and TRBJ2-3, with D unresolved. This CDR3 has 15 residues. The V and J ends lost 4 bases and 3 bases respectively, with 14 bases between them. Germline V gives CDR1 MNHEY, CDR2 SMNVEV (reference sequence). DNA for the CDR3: TGTGCCAGCAGTTCGCCGTCAATGGGAACAGATACGCAGTATTTT. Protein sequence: CASSSPSMGTDTQYF.

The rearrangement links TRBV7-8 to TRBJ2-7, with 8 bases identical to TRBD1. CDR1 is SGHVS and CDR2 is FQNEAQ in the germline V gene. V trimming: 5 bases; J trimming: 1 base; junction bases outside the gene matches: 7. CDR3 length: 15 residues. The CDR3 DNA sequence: TGTGCCAGCAGCGAGCGACAGGGGCCTTCCTACGAGCAGTACTTC. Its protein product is CASSERQGPSYEQYF. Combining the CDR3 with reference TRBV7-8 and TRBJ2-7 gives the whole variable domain GAGVSQSPRYKVAKRGQDVALRCDPISGHVSLFWYQQALGQGPEFLTYFQNEAQLDKSGLPSDRFFAERPEGSVSTLKIQRTQQEDSAVYLCASSERQGPSYEQYFGPGTRLTVT.

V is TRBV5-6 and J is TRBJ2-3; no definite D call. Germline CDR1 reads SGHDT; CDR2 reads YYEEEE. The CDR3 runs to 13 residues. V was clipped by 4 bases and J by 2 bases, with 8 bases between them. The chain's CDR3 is CASSRHHTDTQYF. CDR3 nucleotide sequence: TGTGCCAGCAGCCGCCACCACACAGATACGCAGTATTTT.

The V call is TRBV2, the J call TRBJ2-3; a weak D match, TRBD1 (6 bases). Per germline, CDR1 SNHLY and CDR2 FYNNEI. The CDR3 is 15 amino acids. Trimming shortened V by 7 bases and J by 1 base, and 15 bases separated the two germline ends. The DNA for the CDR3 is TGTGCCAGCAAAGACTTTCCAGGGGGCACAGATACGCAGTATTTT. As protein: CASKDFPGGTDTQYF.